The T cell receptor beta chain under discussion was sequenced for a study of human T cells and chemical hapten exposure. Study outcomes and limitations: Sensitizing to DPC left TCRs with a frequency above 1 in 1000 unaltered.

Points on this clonotype: Its matching antigen is unknown.

Time point: healthy volunteer bleed at 2 weeks. Unfractionated whole blood yielded the extracted total RNA. Unique molecular identifiers were linked by the library to individual cDNA molecules. TCRdb called the RACE reads again in MiXCR, with one record for every CDR3 protein. The sample includes roughly 130,000 distinct CDR3 sequences, about 9.4% seen only once; the top ten take roughly 1.6%. The V end lost 0 bases, the J end lost 6 bases, and 15 bases lay between the germline ends. Germline lookup yields CDR1 MNHEY and CDR2 SVGEGT. CDR3 size: 16 residues. This receptor was obtained from a male donor in good health. Some clones in this sample may be carry-over from other donors' samples. The specimen was whole blood. This chain connects TRBV6-2 or TRBV6-3 to TRBJ2-1, with D perhaps TRBD2 (6 bases). This CDR3 reads CASSYSVMGGINEQFF. The CDR3 bases are TGTGCCAGCAGTTACTCGGTAATGGGGGGTATCAATGAGCAGTTCTTC.